A selection of T cell receptor beta chains follows, all from one sample in a study of cytomegalovirus exposure and HLA in healthy donors. The protocol was immunoSEQ multiplex PCR, while the TCRdb copy is restricted to in-frame clones and leaves out a portion. The table shows about 100,000 clones, with 81% occurring only once. Sequencing used PBMCs. The receptors here all came from a woman in her 70s in good health and CMV-seropositive. Each CDR3 is given with its conserved first and last residue. Each record gives: V gene, J gene, D gene, clone size, CDR3 protein, CDR3 DNA. The D gene is left open where the match is weak. A row's size may be missing; if present it is once, few, many or a size class.

TRBV7-9	TRBJ2-2	TRBD1	NA	CASRTPGQGKTGELFF	TGTGCCAGCAGGACTCCGGGACAGGGGAAGACCGGGGAGCTGTTTTTT
TRBV4-3	TRBJ2-7	NA	few	CASSQVRSGEQYF	TGCGCCAGCAGCCAAGTGCGGAGTGGGGAGCAGTACTTC
TRBV18	TRBJ2-6	NA	once	CASSPRVKAPGGANVLTF	TGTGCCAGCTCACCTCGAGTAAAGGCCCCGGGGGGGGCCAACGTCCTGACTTTC
TRBV5-1	TRBJ2-1	TRBD2	NA	CASSLGPSGSSYNEQFF	TGCGCCAGCAGCTTGGGGCCTAGCGGGAGCTCCTACAATGAGCAGTTCTTC
TRBV7-3	TRBJ1-1	NA	NA	CASSLDRNTEAFF	TGTGCCAGCAGCTTGGACAGGAACACTGAAGCTTTCTTT
TRBV7-9	TRBJ2-3	TRBD2	once	CASSLTSGSGADTQYF	TGTGCCAGCAGCTTGACTAGCGGGAGTGGGGCAGATACGCAGTATTTT
TRBV7-7	TRBJ2-3	TRBD2	NA	CASSPGLAGRTDTQYF	TGTGCTAGCAGCCCCGGACTAGCGGGACGCACAGATACGCAGTATTTT
TRBV28	TRBJ1-1	TRBD1	NA	CASNQLSGQSPEAFF	TGTGCCAGCAACCAATTATCGGGACAGTCTCCTGAAGCTTTCTTT
TRBV10-3	TRBJ2-7	TRBD2	NA	CAIKGTSGIYEQYF	TGTGCCATTAAGGGGACTAGCGGAATCTACGAGCAGTACTTC
TRBV6-6	TRBJ2-1	TRBD2	NA	CASTFRTSGGGEQFF	TGTGCCAGCACCTTCCGGACTAGCGGAGGGGGGGAGCAGTTCTTC
TRBV29-1	TRBJ2-3	NA	once	CSVGSPEYSTDTQYF	TGCAGCGTTGGGTCTCCCGAATACTCCACAGATACGCAGTATTTT
TRBV27	TRBJ1-1	NA	NA	CASSFWAPEMNTEAFF	TGTGCCAGCAGTTTTTGGGCCCCCGAAATGAACACTGAAGCTTTCTTT
TRBV27	TRBJ2-1	TRBD2	NA	CASSLSTSGSSYNEQFF	TGTGCCAGCAGTTTATCTACTAGCGGGAGTTCCTACAATGAGCAGTTCTTC
TRBV5-1	TRBJ1-2	NA	once	CASSLGGSANYGYTF	TGCGCCAGCAGCTTGGGAGGGTCAGCTAACTATGGCTACACCTTC
TRBV2	TRBJ2-7	NA	NA	CASSEVKGLYEQYF	TGTGCCAGCAGTGAAGTAAAGGGACTCTACGAGCAGTACTTC
TRBV5-4	TRBJ2-1	TRBD2	NA	CASSSPGGNEQFF	TGTGCCAGCAGTAGTCCGGGGGGAAATGAGCAGTTCTTC
TRBV30	TRBJ1-4	NA	NA	CAWTTGPRGKLFF	TGTGCCTGGACCACAGGGCCTAGGGGAAAACTGTTTTTT
TRBV9	TRBJ2-1	TRBD2	NA	CASSVLAGHPYNEQFF	TGTGCCAGCAGCGTACTAGCGGGACACCCCTACAATGAGCAGTTCTTC
TRBV30	TRBJ1-1	TRBD1	few	CAWGRDREGNRAEAFF	TGTGCCTGGGGACGGGACAGGGAGGGCAATAGGGCTGAAGCTTTCTTT
TRBV6-5	TRBJ2-7	NA	few	CASSSRGEQYF	TGTGCCAGCAGTTCCCGAGGGGAGCAGTACTTC
TRBV7-9	TRBJ1-2	NA	NA	CASSGEGGYGYTF	TGTGCCAGCAGCGGGGAGGGGGGCTATGGCTACACCTTC
TRBV2	TRBJ2-7	TRBD1	NA	CASSGTGLSYEQYF	TGTGCCAGCAGTGGGACAGGGTTGTCCTACGAGCAGTACTTC